This passage covers 26 T cell receptor beta chains from one sample sequenced in a study of T cells after posttransplantation cyclophosphamide. Sampled 1 year posttransplant, controls received myeloablative marrow transplants, methotrexate and a calcineurin inhibitor. Generated by immunoSEQ multiplex PCR, the TCRdb table keeps only in-frame clones and is missing some. The sample contains roughly 17,000 clones, around 84% of which appear only once. The sample here was PBMCs, taken after allogeneic stem cell transplant with calcineurin inhibitor and methotrexate. The receptors stem from a female patient aged 18 to 35 who received an allogeneic stem cell transplant from an unrelated donor, was CMV-positive, and had acute and chronic GVHD. Some T cells may arise from the graft donor.

V and J are TRBV6-5 and TRBJ1-1; 8 bases map to TRBD1. The CDR3 consists of 14 residues. J gave up 4 bases and V 5 bases, and 6 bases lay outside the gene matches. Germline CDR1 reads MNHEY; CDR2 reads SVGAGI. Written as DNA, the CDR3 is TGTGCCAGCAGTGTCGACAGGGGCAGCACTGAAGCTTTCTTT. It specifies CASSVDRGSTEAFF.

The chain is built from TRBV14 and TRBJ2-3, with a tentative D call TRBD2 (6 bases). There are 15 residues in the CDR3. Trimming took off 1 base at V and 1 base at J, with 9 bases between the two ends. CDR1 and CDR2 (germline): SGHDN, FVKESK. DNA of the CDR3: TGTGCCAGCAGCCAAGCTCGCGGGGGCACAGATACGCAGTATTTT. Encoded protein: CASSQARGGTDTQYF.

J is TRBJ2-3 and V is TRBV30; 11 bases match TRBD1. The germline CDR1 and CDR2 sequences are GTSNPN and SVGIG (reference sequence). There are 17 residues in the CDR3. Unmatched junction bases numbered 9, after V lost 4 bases and J lost 0 bases. CDR3 in amino acids: CAWKYRTGGISTDTQYF. In DNA form, the CDR3 reads TGTGCCTGGAAGTACAGGACAGGGGGCATCAGCACAGATACGCAGTATTTT. Full variable domain (outside the CDR3, taken from reference TRBV30 and TRBJ2-3): SQTIHQWPATLVQPVGSPLSLECTVEGTSNPNLYWYRQAAGRGLQLLFYSVGIGQISSEVPQNLSASRPQDRQFILSSKKLLLSDSGFYLCAWKYRTGGISTDTQYFGPGTRLTVL.

This clone was seen a few times. V gene TRBV5-6 combines with J gene TRBJ2-5; 9 bases agree with TRBD1. Germline CDR1 and CDR2: SGHDT and YYEEEE. This CDR3 has 14 amino acids. The V and J ends lost 3 bases and 5 bases, in that order; junction bases with no gene match: 5. The CDR3 loop reads CASSWGTGYETQYF. The CDR3 DNA reads as TGTGCCAGCAGCTGGGGGACAGGGTATGAGACCCAGTACTTC. The full variable domain, its missing parts supplied by reference TRBV5-6 and TRBJ2-5, is DAGVTQSPTHLIKTRGQQVTLRCSPKSGHDTVSWYQQALGQGPQFIFQYYEEEERQRGNFPDRFSGHQFPNYSSELNVNALLLGDSALYLCASSWGTGYETQYFGPGTRLLVL.

The chain links TRBV6-4 to TRBJ2-7, with 10 bases that match TRBD2. V gave up 6 bases and J gave up 7 bases; unmatched junction bases: 15. The CDR3 loop spans 16 amino acids. CDR1 MRHNA and CDR2 SNTAGT come from the germline V gene. Written as DNA, the CDR3 is TGTGCCAGCAGAGGGCGGGGAGCGGGAGGGCCGAAGGAGCAGTACTTC. This encodes CASRGRGAGGPKEQYF.

The gene calls are TRBV5-1 and TRBJ2-7; possibly TRBD1 for D (5 bases). Germline V lookup: CDR1 SGHRS, CDR2 YFSETQ. The ends were cut back, 0 bases at V and 7 bases at J, with 8 bases in the middle. This CDR3 has 12 residues. The CDR3, as DNA: TGCGCCAGCAGCTTGGGGGGCGGAGAGCAGTACTTC. Protein product: CASSLGGGEQYF. The whole variable domain, remainder taken from reference TRBV5-1 and TRBJ2-7, is KAGVTQTPRYLIKTRGQQVTLSCSPISGHRSVSWYQQTPGQGLQFLFEYFSETQRNKGNFPGRFSGRQFSNSRSEMNVSTLELGDSALYLCASSLGGGEQYFGPGTRLTVT.

J is TRBJ1-2 and V is TRBV7-9; D not certain. From germline, CDR1 is SEHNR and CDR2 FQNEAQ (reference sequence). V was clipped by 0 bases and J by 4 bases, with 9 bases between them. The CDR3 spans 14 residues. CDR3 sequence: CASSLAGPFYGYTF. CDR3 DNA sequence: TGTGCCAGCAGCTTAGCTGGCCCCTTCTATGGCTACACCTTC.

J is TRBJ2-3 and V is TRBV6-4; tentatively, D is TRBD2 (6 bases). This CDR3 comprises 13 residues. The germline V and J ends were trimmed by 3 bases and 12 bases, with 16 bases remaining between them. Germline CDR1 MRHNA, CDR2 SNTAGT. CDR3 loop: CASSEGPGLAQYF. Written as DNA, the CDR3 is TGTGCCAGCAGTGAGGGGCCGGGACTTGCACAGTATTTT.

This chain joins TRBV2 and TRBJ2-4; TRBD1 matches 8 bases. The CDR3 runs 18 residues. Germline-derived CDR1 and CDR2 are SNHLY and FYNNEI. Trimming cost V 3 bases and J 0 bases; bases outside gene matches: 10. The CDR3 reads CASSEGQAFRLAKNIQYF. CDR3 nucleotide sequence: TGTGCCAGCAGTGAGGGACAGGCGTTCCGTTTAGCCAAAAACATTCAGTACTTC.

V and J are TRBV2 and TRBJ2-2; a weak D match, TRBD2 (5 bases). Germline V gene sequence: CDR1 SNHLY, CDR2 FYNNEI. This CDR3 is built from 13 residues. The germline V and J ends were trimmed by 8 bases and 6 bases, with 13 bases remaining between them. CDR3 DNA sequence: TGTGCCAGCGGTGGACTGGTGGCCGGGGAGCTGTTTTTT. Its translation is CASGGLVAGELFF.

The DNA for the CDR3 is TGCGCCAGCAGCCAAGAGGAGGGGGCAAGGTATGGCTACACCTTC. As protein: CASSQEEGARYGYTF. The chain recombines TRBV4-1 with TRBJ1-2; 7 nucleotides agree with TRBD1. The germline V gene has CDR1 MGHRA and CDR2 YSYEKL. The CDR3 totals 15 residues. Unmatched junction bases numbered 6, after V lost 0 bases and J lost 5 bases.

This sequence joins TRBV10-2 and TRBJ2-7; D is perhaps TRBD1 (5 bases). The CDR3 consists of 15 residues. CDR1 and CDR2 (germline): WSHSY, SAAADI. Trimming took off 0 bases at V and 3 bases at J, with 12 bases between the two ends. The CDR3 DNA sequence: TGCGCCAGCAGTGAGTCGATAGGGGCGGTCTACGAGCAGTACTTC. The encoded protein is CASSESIGAVYEQYF.

The count of this clone is one. The chain combines TRBV10-2 with TRBJ2-1; 7 positions agree with TRBD2. V gave up 2 bases and J gave up 6 bases; unmatched junction bases: 7. The CDR3 spans 15 residues. Germline V gives CDR1 WSHSY, CDR2 SAAADI. For the CDR3, the DNA is TGCGCCAGCAGTGAGGGGAGGGTCAGCATCAATGAGCAGTTCTTC. Its translation is CASSEGRVSINEQFF.

The chain carries TRBV27 and TRBJ1-1, with TRBD1 as a possible D gene (6 bases). CDR1 MNHEY and CDR2 SMNVEV come from the germline V gene (reference sequence). The CDR3 extends over 16 amino acids. V gave up 2 bases and J gave up 0 bases, with 13 bases separating them. This chain's CDR3 is CASSLKGGGLNTEAFF. For the CDR3, the DNA is TGTGCCAGCAGTTTAAAGGGTGGGGGCTTGAACACTGAAGCTTTCTTT.

The CDR3 DNA reads as TGTGCCAGTAGTATAGGGCCCGGGGGGCTCTACAATGAGCAGTTCTTC. Amino acid sequence: CASSIGPGGLYNEQFF. The genes are TRBV19 and TRBJ2-1; D possibly corresponds to TRBD2 (7 bases). Germline CDR1 reads LNHDA; CDR2 reads SQIVND (reference sequence). CDR3 length equals 16 residues. V lost 1 base and J 3 bases, leaving 13 bases between the germline ends.

The chain combines TRBV4-2 with TRBJ2-2; 7 bases line up with TRBD2. Losses at the gene ends were 1 base for V and 4 bases for J; bases not matched to a gene: 12. CDR1 LGHNA and CDR2 YNFKEQ come from the germline V gene. The CDR3 spans 18 residues. Here the CDR3 DNA reads TGTGCCAGCAGCCAAGTAGTCCTAGCGGACCGAACCACCGGGGAGCTGTTTTTT. Translated: CASSQVVLADRTTGELFF.

The V gene is TRBV11-2, the J gene TRBJ1-2, with D possibly being TRBD1 (6 bases). This CDR3 is built from 13 residues. The V gene's germline CDR1 is SGHAT and CDR2 FQNNGV. Deletions cut 1 base from V and 8 bases from J, with 11 bases between. The CDR3 reads CASSLGGLGGYTF. CDR3 coding DNA: TGTGCCAGCAGCTTAGGGGGGCTGGGAGGCTACACCTTC.

This clone was seen once. This chain joins TRBV9 and TRBJ2-5; D not certain. V lost 0 bases to trimming and J lost 2 bases, with 14 bases between them. CDR3 length equals 16 residues. CDR1 and CDR2 from the germline V gene are SGDLS and YYNGEE. CDR3 loop: CASSVDRIHRQETQYF. DNA of the CDR3: TGTGCCAGCAGCGTAGATCGCATTCATCGGCAAGAGACCCAGTACTTC.

Comment on this clone: The same CDR3 arises from other DNA sequences in this sample as well. The chain links TRBV19 to TRBJ2-3; no clear D gene. Germline V gene sequence: CDR1 LNHDA, CDR2 SQIVND (reference sequence). This CDR3 comprises 13 residues. The V end was cut by 5 bases, the J end by 9 bases, with 15 bases between. The CDR3 DNA follows: TGTGCCAGTAGTGTTCTGGGCGCTGGAACGCAGTATTTT. This sequence encodes CASSVLGAGTQYF.

The rearrangement links TRBV6-4 to TRBJ2-3; a possible D gene is TRBD1 (6 bases). Germline V gives CDR1 MRHNA, CDR2 SNTAGT. The CDR3 loop spans 15 amino acids. The V gene lost 6 bases and the J gene lost 4 bases, with 17 bases spanning the gap. CDR3 sequence: CASSKGMAGADTQYF. The CDR3 DNA reads as TGTGCCAGCAGCAAGGGGATGGCAGGGGCAGATACGCAGTATTTT.

V gene TRBV5-1 combines with J gene TRBJ2-3; D perhaps matches TRBD1 (6 bases). The CDR3 covers 14 residues. Trimming pared 4 bases from V and 0 bases from J, leaving 9 bases between. CDR1 and CDR2 (germline): SGHRS, YFSETQ. The CDR3 DNA reads as TGCGCCAGCAGCGTGGGACACAGCACAGATACGCAGTATTTT. Translation: CASSVGHSTDTQYF. The full variable domain, completed using reference TRBV5-1 and TRBJ2-3, is KAGVTQTPRYLIKTRGQQVTLSCSPISGHRSVSWYQQTPGQGLQFLFEYFSETQRNKGNFPGRFSGRQFSNSRSEMNVSTLELGDSALYLCASSVGHSTDTQYFGPGTRLTVL.

This chain connects TRBV19 to TRBJ1-6; D is possibly TRBD1 (6 bases). Trimming took off 9 bases at V and 8 bases at J, with 20 bases between the two ends. CDR1 is LNHDA and CDR2 is SQIVND in the germline V gene (reference sequence). The CDR3 loop spans 15 amino acids. The CDR3 nucleotides read TGTGCCAGCGCCACCAGGGGATCTCAGCATTCACCCCTCCACTTT. Translated, it gives CASATRGSQHSPLHF.

This clone was found once. The chain recombines TRBV5-4 with TRBJ1-2; 10 bases align to TRBD1. V dropped 0 bases and J dropped 3; count of bases not matched to a gene: 2. The germline V gene encodes CDR1 SGHNT and CDR2 YYREEE (reference sequence). This CDR3 spans 15 amino acids. The CDR3 DNA sequence: TGTGCCAGCAGCTTGGGGACAGGGGGTCACTATGGCTACACCTTC. Translating gives CASSLGTGGHYGYTF.

The V gene is TRBV16, the J gene TRBJ2-5; D is uncertain. Judging by the DNA end, TRBJ2-7 fits better; the J call may be wrong. The CDR3 is 14 residues long. Germline lookup yields CDR1 KGHSY and CDR2 FQNENV. The CDR3 DNA follows: TGTGCCAGCATCCCACTCCCTGGGGACTACGAGCAGTACTTC. Its translation is CASIPLPGDYEQYF.

This chain joins TRBV2 and TRBJ2-5, with 8 positions matching TRBD1. V dropped 6 bases and J dropped 2; count of bases not matched to a gene: 5. This CDR3 comprises 14 residues. Germline V lookup: CDR1 SNHLY, CDR2 FYNNEI. CDR3 sequence reads: CASRRQGLQETQYF. The CDR3, as DNA: TGTGCCAGCAGGAGACAGGGGTTGCAAGAGACCCAGTACTTC.

The chain joins TRBV5-1 to TRBJ2-1, with a tentative D call TRBD2 (6 bases). The germline V gene encodes CDR1 SGHRS and CDR2 YFSETQ. V was clipped by 3 bases and J by 0 bases, with 16 bases between them. The CDR3 totals 17 residues. For the CDR3, the DNA is TGCGCCAGCAGCTGGGGGACTCTGGGGTACTCCTACAATGAGCAGTTCTTC. It specifies CASSWGTLGYSYNEQFF.